Shown below are 17 T cell receptor beta chains from a single sample sequenced in a study of T cells in Graves' hyperthyroidism and ophthalmopathy (dated by TCRdb to about 2019). The method was multiplex PCR. For sequencing, an Illumina HiSeq 2000 was employed. The TCR beta CDR3 regions were amplified from RNA transcripts. The first round of RT-PCR for the TCR CDR3 was performed with the HTBI primer set and the Qiagen OneStep RT-PCR kit. Clones were called with MiXCR by TCRdb after fastp trimmed the public reads at Q25, and only in-frame beta chains were retained. Each entry is one CDR3 protein sequence, shown with its most common DNA and genes. The sample table lists around 380,000 distinct CDR3 sequences, around an eighth of them with a count of one. Jointly, the top ten make up less than 25% of the sample. Sequences were obtained from blood. Receptors were obtained from a man aged 25-40 years with Graves' hyperthyroidism that later progressed to Graves' ophthalmopathy.

There are many counts of this clonotype. The chain employs TRBV12-3 or TRBV12-4 and TRBJ1-2, with D possibly matching TRBD1 (6 bases). With 1 base removed from V and 7 bases from J, the gap between germline ends came to 13 bases. The CDR3 totals 14 residues. CDR3 DNA: TGTGCCAGCAGTTTAGAGGGGGGTTGGAGTGGCTACACCTTC. Translation gives CASSLEGGWSGYTF.

This clonotype was counted at least ten times. The chain couples TRBV7-9 to TRBJ2-7; D is uncertain. CDR3 length: 13 amino acids. Per the germline V gene, CDR1 is SEHNR and CDR2 is FQNEAQ (reference sequence). The V and J ends lost 3 bases and 0 bases respectively, with 6 bases between them. CDR3 DNA: TGTGCCAGCAGCTTCGCAGCCTCCTACGAGCAGTACTTC. It specifies CASSFAASYEQYF.

V and J are TRBV2 and TRBJ1-5; the D is unclear. Trimming left V 7 bases short and J 3 bases short, with 7 bases between. CDR1 and CDR2 (germline): SNHLY, FYNNEI. This CDR3 region has 12 residues. In DNA form, the CDR3 reads TGTGCCAGCAAGGCCGTCAATCAGCCCCAGCATTTT. Translated, it gives CASKAVNQPQHF.

The rearrangement links TRBV15 to TRBJ2-1, with a weak D call TRBD1 (6 bases). The V end lost 2 bases, the J end lost 13 bases, and 21 bases lay between the germline ends. Germline assignment: CDR1 LNHNV and CDR2 YYDKDF (reference sequence). The length of the CDR3 is 15 residues. The CDR3 region has the DNA TGTGCCACCAGCAGACCAGGGGCACTACGGGGAATTCAGTTCTTC. Translating it yields CATSRPGALRGIQFF.

This clonotype was recorded at least ten times. The chain has TRBV7-6 and TRBJ1-1; D is unresolved. Trimming left V 5 bases short and J 1 base short, with 11 bases between. CDR1 is SGHVS and CDR2 is FNYEAQ in the germline V gene. This CDR3 is 14 amino acids long. CDR3 in amino acids: CASSVGGPNTEAFF. CDR3 DNA sequence: TGTGCCAGCAGCGTAGGTGGCCCGAACACTGAAGCTTTCTTT. The full variable domain, in which reference TRBV7-6 and TRBJ1-1 provide the parts outside the CDR3, is GAGVSQSPRYKVTKRGQDVALRCDPISGHVSLYWYRQALGQGPEFLTYFNYEAQQDKSGLPNDRFSAERPEGSISTLTIQRTEQRDSAMYRCASSVGGPNTEAFFGQGTRLTVV.

V is TRBV5-1 and J is TRBJ2-2; possible D gene TRBD1, 5 bases. V shed 4 bases and J shed 4 bases, with 17 bases lying between them. The CDR3 is 16 residues long. Germline values: CDR1 SGHRS, CDR2 YFSETQ. CDR3 bases: TGCGCCAGCAGCCCACCCGGGTCAGGGCCCACCGGGGAGCTGTTTTTT. Its translation: CASSPPGSGPTGELFF.

This clonotype has a handful of counts. The chain links TRBV5-1 to TRBJ1-2, with D perhaps TRBD1 (5 bases). Germline lookup yields CDR1 SGHRS and CDR2 YFSETQ. V lost 0 bases, J lost 4 bases, and 19 bases lay in between. The CDR3 sequence is 17 residues long. CDR3 coding DNA: TGCGCCAGCAGCTTGGGGGAAGGGGAGGGAATCCTCTATGGCTACACCTTC. Translated: CASSLGEGEGILYGYTF.

The rearrangement links TRBV4-1 to TRBJ1-4; perhaps TRBD1 as D (5 bases). The CDR3 sequence is 15 residues long. Germline CDR1 is MGHRA and CDR2 is YSYEKL. V lost 3 bases to trimming and J lost 4 bases, with 12 bases between them. The CDR3 spells CASSQPGRINEKLFF. CDR3 nucleotides: TGCGCCAGCAGCCAGCCGGGACGGATTAATGAAAAACTGTTTTTT.

Ten or more counts support this clonotype. V and J are TRBV6-1 and TRBJ2-7; 9 nucleotides agree with TRBD1. CDR1 MNHNS and CDR2 SASEGT come from the germline V gene. V shed 8 bases, J shed 6 bases, and the junction held 8 bases outside the gene matches. This CDR3 is built from 13 residues. The CDR3 bases are TGTGCCAGCCGAGGGACAGGGCCTCGCGAGCAGTACTTC. It specifies CASRGTGPREQYF.

In this sample, this clonotype turned up many times. The DNA for the CDR3 is TGTGCTAGTGGTAGGGACGGTAGCAATCAGCCCCAGCATTTT. Amino acid sequence: CASGRDGSNQPQHF. The V and J genes are TRBV12-5 and TRBJ1-5; the D gene is possibly TRBD1 (5 bases). The CDR3 has 14 residues. Germline V CDR1 and CDR2: LGHNT, FRNRAP. V gave up 5 bases and J gave up 0 bases, with 8 bases separating them.

This clonotype was recorded at least ten times. The CDR3 DNA is TGTGCCAGCAGTAGACGACCGGCTAGCCCCGCAGATACGCAGTATTTT. Translation gives CASSRRPASPADTQYF. This rearrangement joins TRBV28 to TRBJ2-3, with a weak D call TRBD2 (5 bases). The CDR3 extends over 16 amino acids. V lost 5 bases, J lost 4 bases, and 19 bases lay in between. The germline V gene encodes CDR1 MDHEN and CDR2 SYDVKM.

This clonotype was seen ten or more times. The rearrangement uses TRBV24-1 and TRBJ1-2; the D gene is possibly TRBD1 (5 bases). CDR3 length equals 16 residues. In germline, CDR1 is KGHDR, CDR2 SFDVKD. The V end lost 2 bases, the J end lost 4 bases, and 16 bases lay between the germline ends. CDR3 in amino acids: CATSDSRGIGIYGYTF. CDR3 nucleotide sequence: TGTGCCACCAGTGATTCGCGGGGGATTGGTATCTATGGCTACACCTTC.

This clonotype was observed many times. This chain uses TRBV12-3 or TRBV12-4 with TRBJ1-6; D not resolved. V lost 10 bases, J lost 0 bases, and 10 bases lay in between. CDR3 length: 14 amino acids. The CDR3 sequence is CATSSSSYNSPLHF. CDR3 sequence (DNA): TGTGCCACTTCGTCCAGCTCCTATAATTCACCCCTCCACTTT.

This clonotype was seen at least ten times. The chain recombines TRBV6-1 with TRBJ2-2; 11 nucleotides match TRBD1. J was trimmed by 7 bases and V by 4 bases; bases with no gene match: 2. The CDR3 is 14 amino acids. From germline, CDR1 is MNHNS and CDR2 SASEGT. CDR3: CASSGTGGGGELFF. The CDR3 coding sequence is TGTGCCAGCAGTGGGACAGGGGGCGGCGGGGAGCTGTTTTTT.

This clonotype was detected a few times. The V call is TRBV5-4, the J call TRBJ2-3; D is perhaps TRBD1 or TRBD2 (6 bases each). This CDR3 is 14 amino acids long. Between the trimmed V and J ends, which lost 10 bases and 2 bases, there was a span of 17 bases. CDR1 SGHNT and CDR2 YYREEE come from the germline V gene (reference sequence). CDR3 in amino acids: CAGTTWGATDTQYF. CDR3 DNA: TGTGCCGGTACTACCTGGGGGGCCACAGATACGCAGTATTTT.

This clonotype was seen at least ten times. The CDR3 protein is CASSPDGNLRGQYF. Here the CDR3 DNA reads TGTGCCAGCAGCCCCGACGGAAACCTACGAGGGCAGTACTTC. This rearrangement joins TRBV5-6 to TRBJ2-7; D is unresolved. Between the trimmed V and J ends, which lost 4 bases and 9 bases, there was a span of 20 bases. Germline assignment: CDR1 SGHDT and CDR2 YYEEEE. This CDR3 comprises 14 residues.

This clonotype came up many times. In DNA, the CDR3 is TGTGCCAGCAGCTTAGTTTGGGGGGCTATAGATACGCAGTATTTT. It is translated as CASSLVWGAIDTQYF. The J gene is TRBJ2-3, the V gene TRBV7-2; perhaps D is TRBD1 or TRBD2 (6 bases each). V was pared by 1 base and J by 5 bases, with 13 bases between. CDR1 and CDR2 (germline): SGHTA, FQGNSA. The CDR3 totals 15 residues.